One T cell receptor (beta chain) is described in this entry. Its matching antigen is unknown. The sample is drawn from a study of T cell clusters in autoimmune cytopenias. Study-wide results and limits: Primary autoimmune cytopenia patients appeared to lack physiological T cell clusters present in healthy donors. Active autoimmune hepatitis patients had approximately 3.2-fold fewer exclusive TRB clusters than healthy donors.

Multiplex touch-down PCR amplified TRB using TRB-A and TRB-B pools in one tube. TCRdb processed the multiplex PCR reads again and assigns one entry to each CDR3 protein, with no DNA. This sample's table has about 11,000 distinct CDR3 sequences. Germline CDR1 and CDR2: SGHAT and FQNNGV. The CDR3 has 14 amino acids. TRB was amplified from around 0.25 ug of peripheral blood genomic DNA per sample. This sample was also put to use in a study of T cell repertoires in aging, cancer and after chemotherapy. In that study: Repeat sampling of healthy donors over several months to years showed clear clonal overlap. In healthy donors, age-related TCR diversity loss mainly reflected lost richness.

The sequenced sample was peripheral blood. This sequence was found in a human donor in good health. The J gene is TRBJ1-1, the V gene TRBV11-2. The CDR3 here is CASSLQGSGTEAFF.